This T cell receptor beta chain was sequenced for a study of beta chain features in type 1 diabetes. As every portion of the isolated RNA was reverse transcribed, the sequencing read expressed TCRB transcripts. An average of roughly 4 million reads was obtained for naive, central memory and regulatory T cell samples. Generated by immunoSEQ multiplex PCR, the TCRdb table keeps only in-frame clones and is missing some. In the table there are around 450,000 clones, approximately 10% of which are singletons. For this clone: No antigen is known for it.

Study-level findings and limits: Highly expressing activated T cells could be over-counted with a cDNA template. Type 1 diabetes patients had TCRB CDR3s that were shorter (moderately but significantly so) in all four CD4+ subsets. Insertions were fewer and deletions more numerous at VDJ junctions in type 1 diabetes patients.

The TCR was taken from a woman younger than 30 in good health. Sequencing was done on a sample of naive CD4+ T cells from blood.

The CDR3 region is CASSFMDIWQETQYF. DNA of the CDR3: TGCGCCAGCAGCTTCATGGATATATGGCAAGAGACCCAGTACTTC. The J gene is TRBJ2-5, the V gene TRBV5-1, with no clear D. The CDR3 is made up of 15 amino acids. V was cut by 2 bases and J by 2 bases, with 13 bases left in between. Germline lookup yields CDR1 SGHRS and CDR2 YFSETQ.